This TCR beta chain originates from a study of blood T cells in healthy people across ages. The use of a sample-barcoded 5' primer and a J-beta primer mix characterized a second PCR of roughly 6 to 11 cycles. Tagging of each cDNA molecule was performed by a template-switch adaptor with 12 random nucleotides. From the 5' RACE reads, TCRdb called clonotypes with MiXCR, one entry per CDR3 protein. The sample has under 800,000 distinct CDR3 sequences; approximately 39% are singletons. Donors were healthy Caucasian individuals from Russia aged about 6 to 95. The CDR3 is 17 amino acids. CDR1 and CDR2 (germline): PRHDT, FYEKMQ (reference sequence). V lost 1 base to trimming and J lost 9 bases; unmatched junction nucleotides: 9. Details on this clonotype: The antigen is not known. A much larger clonotype is one base distant, so this may be a read error.

Whole-study results and caveats: There was no known CMV status for donors, so expanded clonotype changes were possibly confounded.

The sequence derives from a woman between 55 and 75 years old in good health. Material: blood. This rearrangement joins TRBV13 to TRBJ2-1, with 13 positions matching TRBD2. The CDR3 bases are TGTGCCAGCAGCTTAGAGCCACTAGCGGGGGGGGCGGGTGAGCAGTTCTTC. This encodes CASSLEPLAGGAGEQFF.